Below are 25 T cell receptor beta chains sequenced from a single sample in a study of blood T cells in healthy people across ages. Through a sample-barcoded 5' primer and a J-beta primer mix, a second PCR was run for roughly 6 to 11 cycles. Via MiXCR, TCRdb re-called the 5' RACE reads, giving one row per CDR3 protein. The sample shows over 600,000 distinct CDR3 sequences, 21% of them seen only once. Sequenced material: blood. The receptors shown here come from a man aged 70-80 years in good health.

This clonotype was detected many times. V is TRBV28 and J is TRBJ2-1; 12 nucleotides match TRBD1. The CDR3 length is 21 residues. The germline V gene has CDR1 MDHEN and CDR2 SYDVKM. The V gene end was trimmed by 5 bases and the J gene end by 4 bases; junction bases not matched to a gene: 21. The CDR3 loop reads CASSPKLGQGANYGAYNEQFF. CDR3 DNA sequence: TGTGCCAGCAGTCCAAAGCTGGGACAGGGGGCGAACTACGGGGCGTACAATGAGCAGTTCTTC.

V usage is TRBV6-2 or TRBV6-3 and J usage is TRBJ2-5; 10 bases line up with TRBD2. Germline V gene lookup returns CDR1 MNHEY and CDR2 SVGEGT. This CDR3 comprises 17 residues. After removal of 6 bases from V and 5 bases from J, the junction contained 15 bases not matched to a gene. CDR3 sequence: CASRTIGQGTSVETQYF. The CDR3 DNA follows: TGTGCCAGCAGGACCATTGGGCAGGGGACTAGCGTGGAGACCCAGTACTTC.

This chain joins TRBV28 and TRBJ2-7; 10 bases match TRBD2. From germline, CDR1 is MDHEN and CDR2 SYDVKM. Trimming at V came to 7 bases and at J to 5 bases, leaving 14 bases not matched to a gene. The CDR3 sequence is 16 residues long. The CDR3 coding sequence is TGTGCCAGCATACGGGCTAGCGGGAGAAGTGAGGACGAGCAGTACTTC. Translation gives CASIRASGRSEDEQYF.

The chain combines TRBV10-3 with TRBJ1-1, with 10 bases identical to TRBD1. CDR3 length: 14 amino acids. Germline-derived CDR1 and CDR2 are ENHRY and SYGVKD. Trimming cost V 6 bases and J 6 bases; bases outside gene matches: 7. CDR3 coding DNA: TGTGCCATCAGCCAGGACAGGGGGAAATCTGAAGCTTTCTTT. Translation gives CAISQDRGKSEAFF.

This clonotype was detected many times. The gene calls are TRBV7-9 and TRBJ1-3; tentatively, D is TRBD1 (6 bases). The length of the CDR3 is 13 residues. Trimming took off 5 bases at V and 3 bases at J, with 8 bases between the two ends. CDR1 and CDR2 (germline): SEHNR, FQNEAQ (reference sequence). CDR3 DNA: TGTGCCAGCAGCCTCAGGGGTGGAAACACCATATATTTT. This sequence encodes CASSLRGGNTIYF. Full variable domain (missing parts from reference TRBV7-9 and TRBJ1-3): DTGVSQNPRHKITKRGQNVTFRCDPISEHNRLYWYRQTLGQGPEFLTYFQNEAQLEKSRLLSDRFSAERPKGSFSTLEIQRTEQGDSAMYLCASSLRGGNTIYFGEGSWLTVV.

The chain joins TRBV18 to TRBJ1-4; possibly TRBD1 for D (5 bases). CDR3 size: 13 residues. CDR1 is KGHSH, CDR2 LQKENI, per germline. V was trimmed by 6 bases and J by 7 bases, leaving 12 bases between them. The CDR3 nucleotides read TGTGCCAGCTCCCAACGGGACGGTGAAAAACTGTTTTTT. Amino acid sequence: CASSQRDGEKLFF.

This chain's CDR3 is CASSEQVMQETQYF. CDR3 in DNA: TGCGCCAGCAGCGAACAGGTGATGCAAGAGACCCAGTACTTC. The chain uses TRBV5-1 and TRBJ2-5, with D possibly being TRBD1 (5 bases). V lost 4 bases, J lost 2 bases, and 12 bases lay in between. Germline-derived CDR1 and CDR2 are SGHRS and YFSETQ. There are 14 residues in the CDR3.

Points on this clonotype: Its ends do not fully match the called genes, so a read error is possible. V and J are TRBV6-5 and TRBJ1-4, with 7 bases fitting TRBD1. The germline CDR1 and CDR2 sequences are MNHEY and SVGAGI. The CDR3 is 13 amino acids. This chain's CDR3 is CVSRGSTNEKLFF. CDR3 DNA: TGTGTCAGCAGGGGGTCAACTAATGAAAAACTGTTTTTT.

This chain uses TRBV5-6 with TRBJ2-1; the D is unclear. In germline, CDR1 is SGHDT, CDR2 YYEEEE. The ends were cut back, 4 bases at V and 5 bases at J, with 19 bases in the middle. The CDR3 contains 16 residues. In nucleotides, the CDR3 is TGTGCCAGCAGCCCCCGAGGCCTCACAATGAACAATGAGCAGTTCTTC. Its translation is CASSPRGLTMNNEQFF. Supplemented by reference TRBV5-6 and TRBJ2-1, the full variable domain reads DAGVTQSPTHLIKTRGQQVTLRCSPKSGHDTVSWYQQALGQGPQFIFQYYEEEERQRGNFPDRFSGHQFPNYSSELNVNALLLGDSALYLCASSPRGLTMNNEQFFGPGTRLTVL.

This chain uses TRBV20-1 with TRBJ2-4, with TRBD1 as a possible D gene (6 bases). V gave up 5 bases and J gave up 6 bases, with 8 bases separating them. There are 11 residues in the CDR3. Germline CDR1 is DFQATT and CDR2 is SNEGSKA (reference sequence). The DNA of the CDR3 is TGCAGTGCTGAACAGGGAAACATTCAGTACTTC. Its protein product is CSAEQGNIQYF.

This chain's CDR3 is CATSDPGTSGQETQYF. The CDR3 DNA sequence: TGTGCCACCAGTGATCCCGGGACTAGCGGCCAAGAGACCCAGTACTTC. The gene calls are TRBV24-1 and TRBJ2-5; 11 bases map to TRBD2. J was trimmed by 1 base and V by 3 bases; bases with no gene match: 3. This CDR3 is 16 amino acids long. Looked up from germline, CDR1 is KGHDR and CDR2 is SFDVKD.

The chain couples TRBV6-5 to TRBJ2-1; 10 bases fit TRBD2. The CDR3 is 15 residues long. V shed 1 base and J 8 bases; nucleotides not matched to a gene: 5. Germline assignment: CDR1 MNHEY and CDR2 SVGAGI. For the CDR3, the DNA is TGTGCCAGCAGTTACTGGGCTAGCGGGAGCCATGAGCAGTTCTTC. It translates to CASSYWASGSHEQFF.

This chain joins TRBV7-9 and TRBJ1-4, with D tentatively TRBD1 (5 bases). The V end was cut by 1 base, the J end by 1 base, with 13 bases between. Germline CDR1 SEHNR, CDR2 FQNEAQ (reference sequence). This CDR3 spans 17 amino acids. CDR3 bases: TGTGCCAGCAGCTTAGGACACGGGGGGAGAACTAATGAAAAACTGTTTTTT. It codes for CASSLGHGGRTNEKLFF.

The genes are TRBV2 and TRBJ2-7; D is tentatively TRBD1 or TRBD2 (7 bases each). Germline CDR1 is SNHLY and CDR2 is FYNNEI. The germline V and J ends were trimmed by 4 bases and 1 base, with 20 bases remaining between them. The CDR3 has 17 residues. CDR3 sequence: CASSGQGGRTLSYEQYF. CDR3 bases: TGTGCCAGCAGTGGGCAGGGGGGGAGGACTTTGTCCTACGAGCAGTACTTC. The whole variable domain, remainder taken from reference TRBV2 and TRBJ2-7, is EPEVTQTPSHQVTQMGQEVILRCVPISNHLYFYWYRQILGQKVEFLVSFYNNEISEKSEIFDDQFSVERPDGSNFTLKIRSTKLEDSAMYFCASSGQGGRTLSYEQYFGPGTRLTVT.

This clonotype was detected only a few times. The chain joins TRBV15 to TRBJ2-6; D call uncertain. V was trimmed by 0 bases and J by 0 bases, leaving 6 bases between them. The CDR3 is made up of 16 amino acids. CDR1 and CDR2 (germline): LNHNV, YYDKDF (reference sequence). CDR3 sequence reads: CATSRDKASGANVLTF. In nucleotides, the CDR3 is TGTGCCACCAGCAGAGATAAGGCCTCTGGGGCCAACGTCCTGACTTTC.

This clonotype was observed a few times. The chain recombines TRBV20-1 with TRBJ2-5; unclear D gene. Germline assignment: CDR1 DFQATT and CDR2 SNEGSKA (reference sequence). CDR3 size: 15 residues. Trimming removed 0 bases at V and 4 bases at J, with 15 bases between. CDR3 in amino acids: CSAREPVSARETQYF. CDR3 coding DNA: TGCAGTGCTAGAGAACCAGTATCGGCCCGAGAGACCCAGTACTTC.

There are a few counts of this clonotype. The genes are TRBV7-2 and TRBJ1-5, with D maybe TRBD1 (5 bases). Looked up from germline, CDR1 is SGHTA and CDR2 is FQGNSA. V was trimmed by 1 base and J by 3 bases, leaving 10 bases between them. The CDR3 runs to 15 residues. The CDR3 sequence: CASSLDFGANQPQHF. The CDR3 coding sequence is TGTGCCAGCAGCTTAGACTTTGGGGCCAATCAGCCCCAGCATTTT. The full variable domain, in which reference TRBV7-2 and TRBJ1-5 provide the parts outside the CDR3, is GAGVSQSPSNKVTEKGKDVELRCDPISGHTALYWYRQSLGQGLEFLIYFQGNSAPDKSGLPSDRFSAERTGGSVSTLTIQRTQQEDSAVYLCASSLDFGANQPQHFGDGTRLSIL.

This clonotype was observed a few times. V and J are TRBV3-1 and TRBJ1-2; 8 nucleotides agree with TRBD1. The CDR3 covers 14 residues. The germline gives CDR1 LGHDT, CDR2 YNNKEL (reference sequence). V lost 4 bases, J lost 2 bases, and 3 bases stayed unmatched. The CDR3 sequence is CASSRGTGNYGYTF. CDR3 sequence (DNA): TGTGCCAGCAGCCGAGGGACAGGCAACTATGGCTACACCTTC. Variable domain in full (rest from reference TRBV3-1 and TRBJ1-2): DTAVSQTPKYLVTQMGNDKSIKCEQNLGHDTMYWYKQDSKKFLKIMFSYNNKELIINETVPNRFSPKSPDKAHLNLHINSLELGDSAVYFCASSRGTGNYGYTFGSGTRLTVV.

This clonotype was seen only a few times. This chain connects TRBV12-3 or TRBV12-4 to TRBJ2-1; 9 positions match TRBD2. This CDR3 is built from 15 residues. Losses at the gene ends were 8 bases for V and 4 bases for J; bases not matched to a gene: 9. CDR3 in DNA: TGTGCCAGCGTCAGGGCTAGCGGGATGTACAATGAGCAGTTCTTC. It yields the protein CASVRASGMYNEQFF.

This sequence joins TRBV11-2 and TRBJ1-1; D gene ambiguous. Between the trimmed V and J ends, which lost 5 bases and 4 bases, there was a span of 14 bases. Germline assignment: CDR1 SGHAT and CDR2 FQNNGV. The CDR3 loop spans 14 amino acids. The CDR3 DNA is TGTGCCAGCAGCCGAAGCGGGGTCGTCACTGAAGCTTTCTTT. It specifies CASSRSGVVTEAFF.

The chain carries TRBV19 and TRBJ2-7; 8 bases line up with TRBD2. Germline V gives CDR1 LNHDA, CDR2 SQIVND (reference sequence). This CDR3 is built from 14 residues. V was pared by 7 bases and J by 5 bases, with 10 bases of the junction left unmatched. CDR3 in DNA: TGTGCCAGTACACCAGCGGGAGCGGGGGACGAGCAGTACTTC. Amino acids: CASTPAGAGDEQYF.

This clonotype was seen ten or more times. The chain joins TRBV29-1 to TRBJ2-7; perhaps TRBD2 as D (6 bases). V was cut by 4 bases and J by 0 bases, with 13 bases left in between. The CDR3 totals 14 residues. The germline gives CDR1 SQVTM, CDR2 ANQGSEA. CDR3 DNA: TGCAGCGTTGTTGGGCGGGATAGCTCCTACGAGCAGTACTTC. This gives the protein CSVVGRDSSYEQYF.

The CDR3 sequence: CASSLTPLAGGTDTQYF. The CDR3 bases are TGTGCCAGCAGCTTAACGCCACTAGCGGGAGGAACAGATACGCAGTATTTT. The chain couples TRBV7-3 to TRBJ2-3; 12 nucleotides match TRBD2. Germline assignment: CDR1 SGHTA and CDR2 FQGTGA. The CDR3 loop spans 17 amino acids. With V trimmed by 0 bases and J by 3 bases, 4 bases remained unmatched.

In this sample, this clonotype turned up a few times. This chain connects TRBV12-3 or TRBV12-4 to TRBJ1-1; D remains unclear. The V gene lost 7 bases and the J gene lost 3 bases, with 9 bases spanning the gap. CDR3 length equals 12 residues. The CDR3 region has the DNA TGTGCCAGCACCATTCGGTACACTGAAGCTTTCTTT. This translates into CASTIRYTEAFF.

This chain joins TRBV12-3 or TRBV12-4 and TRBJ1-5, with TRBD1 matching 7 bases. The CDR3 has 19 amino acids. Trimming cost V 5 bases and J 0 bases; bases outside gene matches: 16. The CDR3 DNA reads TGTGCCAGCAGTCTGTCTTTAATGACAGGGAAATATAGCAATCAGCCCCAGCATTTT. Amino acid sequence: CASSLSLMTGKYSNQPQHF.